Following are 17 T cell receptor beta chains from one sample sequenced in a study of PD-L1 blockade in urothelial cancer. The table came from immunoSEQ multiplex PCR; TCRdb's copy has only in-frame clones and leaves some out. Among 85,000 to 130,000 clones listed, roughly nine tenths were seen once. Sequenced material: PBMCs, taken around atezolizumab (anti-PD-L1) treatment. These receptors were obtained from a woman older than 75 with urothelial cancer.

This clone showed up just once. This sequence joins TRBV6-5 and TRBJ2-3, with D unclear. Germline-derived CDR1 and CDR2 are MNHEY and SVGAGI. V dropped 4 bases and J dropped 8 bases, with 16 bases sitting between them. There are 14 residues in the CDR3. CDR3 bases: TGTGCCAGCAGTTCCCCTCACGTCAAGAGTACGCAGTATTTT. Encoded protein: CASSSPHVKSTQYF.

The V call is TRBV18, the J call TRBJ2-3, with unresolved D. This CDR3 comprises 14 residues. CDR1 KGHSH and CDR2 LQKENI come from the germline V gene. With 6 bases removed from V and 3 bases from J, the gap between germline ends came to 13 bases. CDR3 sequence reads: CASSRTSLTDTQYF. The CDR3 DNA follows: TGTGCCAGCTCTCGAACTTCCTTGACAGATACGCAGTATTTT.

V gene TRBV5-6 combines with J gene TRBJ2-7; 14 bases are shared with TRBD2. The length of the CDR3 is 16 residues. After removal of 4 bases from V and 5 bases from J, the junction contained 8 bases not matched to a gene. CDR1 and CDR2 from the germline V gene are SGHDT and YYEEEE. The CDR3 here is CASSLRTSGGSNEQYF. The CDR3 DNA follows: TGTGCCAGCAGCCTACGGACTAGCGGGGGGTCCAACGAGCAGTACTTC.

J is TRBJ2-5 and V is TRBV7-6; D not certain. The CDR3 contains 13 residues. In germline, CDR1 is SGHVS, CDR2 FNYEAQ. V lost 5 bases and J lost 1, with 8 bases in between. The CDR3 DNA reads as TGTGCCAGCAGCGGCGGAGTCCAAGAGACCCAGTACTTC. Its translation is CASSGGVQETQYF.

V is TRBV7-2 and J is TRBJ2-5; TRBD2 is a possible D gene (5 bases). V was shortened by 1 base and J by 5 bases, with 11 bases between the two germline ends. The CDR3 consists of 14 residues. Germline CDR1 and CDR2: SGHTA and FQGNSA. CDR3 loop: CASSLGRRGETQYF. The CDR3 coding sequence is TGTGCCAGCAGCTTAGGTAGAAGAGGGGAGACCCAGTACTTC.

This chain uses TRBV18 with TRBJ1-5, with D perhaps TRBD1 (5 bases). This CDR3 has 14 residues. Trimming removed 0 bases from V and 5 bases from J, with 8 bases in between. Germline CDR1 is KGHSH and CDR2 is LQKENI. CDR3 DNA: TGTGCCAGCTCACCACCGGGGCCCGATCAGCCCCAGCATTTT. Translation gives CASSPPGPDQPQHF.

The chain has TRBV28 and TRBJ2-1; D is possibly TRBD2 (6 bases). The CDR3 has 14 residues. The V end was cut by 6 bases, the J end by 7 bases, with 16 bases between. The germline V gene encodes CDR1 MDHEN and CDR2 SYDVKM. As DNA, the CDR3 is TGTGCCAGCAGATGGTTCGGGACTGGGAATGAGCAGTTCTTC. It translates to CASRWFGTGNEQFF.

The rearrangement links TRBV18 to TRBJ2-7; D unclear. V was shortened by 5 bases and J by 0 bases, with 5 bases between the two germline ends. The CDR3 runs to 12 residues. CDR1 KGHSH and CDR2 LQKENI come from the germline V gene. CDR3 bases: TGTGCCAGCTCATCTAACTCCTACGAGCAGTACTTC. Translated: CASSSNSYEQYF.

The chain employs TRBV5-1 and TRBJ2-1, with TRBD2 matching 13 bases. With V trimmed by 1 base and J by 5 bases, 9 bases remained unmatched. Germline V gene sequence: CDR1 SGHRS, CDR2 YFSETQ. This CDR3 is 18 amino acids long. The CDR3 loop is CASSLQARLAGGNNEQFF. In DNA form, the CDR3 reads TGCGCCAGCAGCTTGCAGGCGAGACTAGCGGGAGGCAACAATGAGCAGTTCTTC. The variable domain in full, with the rest retrieved from reference TRBV5-1 and TRBJ2-1, is KAGVTQTPRYLIKTRGQQVTLSCSPISGHRSVSWYQQTPGQGLQFLFEYFSETQRNKGNFPGRFSGRQFSNSRSEMNVSTLELGDSALYLCASSLQARLAGGNNEQFFGPGTRLTVL.

This clone has more than one count but fewer than ten. V gene TRBV5-1 combines with J gene TRBJ1-2; maybe TRBD1 (6 bases). This CDR3 spans 15 amino acids. V was clipped by 2 bases and J by 7 bases, with 18 bases between them. CDR1 SGHRS and CDR2 YFSETQ come from the germline V gene. The CDR3 reads CASSLRSTGSPGYTF. The CDR3 DNA is TGCGCCAGCAGCTTACGGTCTACAGGGTCCCCTGGCTACACCTTC.

The chain recombines TRBV15 with TRBJ2-2; D remains ambiguous. V was pared by 0 bases and J by 1 base, with 6 bases between. CDR1 is LNHNV and CDR2 is YYDKDF in the germline V gene (reference sequence). CDR3 length equals 15 residues. The CDR3 DNA follows: TGTGCCACCAGCAGAGACTACCTGAACACCGGGGAGCTGTTTTTT. Amino acids: CATSRDYLNTGELFF.

The chain links TRBV28 to TRBJ1-3; D not resolved. Trimming stripped 3 bases from V and 2 bases from J, with 5 bases between. From germline, CDR1 is MDHEN and CDR2 SYDVKM. The CDR3 totals 13 residues. The CDR3 DNA sequence: TGTGCCAGCAGTTTGCCGGCTGGAAACACCATATATTTT. Its protein product is CASSLPAGNTIYF.

The rearrangement uses TRBV7-8 and TRBJ2-1, with 8 positions matching TRBD2. The CDR3 runs to 14 residues. From germline, CDR1 is SGHVS and CDR2 FQNEAQ. V lost 2 bases and J lost 9; bases outside the gene matches: 6. CDR3 residues: CASSLSGGLGEQFF. The DNA of the CDR3 is TGTGCCAGCAGCTTATCGGGAGGGTTGGGTGAGCAGTTCTTC.

The chain uses TRBV30 and TRBJ1-1, with 8 bases lining up with TRBD1. This CDR3 is 11 amino acids long. Germline V gives CDR1 GTSNPN, CDR2 SVGIG (reference sequence). J gave up 10 bases and V 2 bases, and 3 bases lay outside the gene matches. DNA of the CDR3: TGTGCCTGGAGTATCGGACAGGGAGCTTTCTTT. Translated: CAWSIGQGAFF.

Of note for this clone: A read error may produce the germline difference seen at one junction end. The chain combines TRBV27 with TRBJ2-7; TRBD1 agrees at 8 bases. Germline V gives CDR1 MNHEY, CDR2 SMNVEV (reference sequence). The length of the CDR3 is 14 residues. CDR3 amino acids: CASSYGTGISLMDF. The CDR3 DNA reads TGTGCCAGCAGTTACGGGACAGGCATCTCTTTGATGGACTTC.

This CDR3 reads CASSQDTGELFF. CDR3 sequence (DNA): TGCGCCAGCAGCCAGGACACCGGGGAGCTGTTTTTT. V gene TRBV5-1 combines with J gene TRBJ2-2; D gene uncertain. CDR3 size: 12 residues. Per germline, CDR1 SGHRS and CDR2 YFSETQ. V was trimmed by 4 bases and J by 3 bases, leaving 4 bases between them.

The chain employs TRBV5-1 and TRBJ2-7; a weak D match, TRBD1 (5 bases). Germline loops: CDR1 SGHRS, CDR2 YFSETQ. The V gene lost 0 bases and the J gene lost 6 bases, with 16 bases spanning the gap. The CDR3 is 15 amino acids. The CDR3 nucleotides read TGCGCCAGCAGCTTGGGAGACGTAGCTAGGGGCGAGCAGTACTTC. It translates to CASSLGDVARGEQYF.